This T cell receptor (beta chain) was identified during a study of blood T cells in healthy people across ages. CDR1 and CDR2 from the germline V gene are SGDLS and YYNGEE. With V trimmed by 3 bases and J by 8 bases, 5 bases remained unmatched. The CDR3 consists of 15 residues. Through a sample-barcoded 5' primer and a J-beta primer mix, a second PCR was run for roughly 7 to 12 cycles. TCRdb independently ran MiXCR on the 5' RACE reads; one entry per CDR3 protein. Among about 780,000 distinct CDR3 sequences listed, 60% to 80% were seen once. The sequenced material came from blood. The sequence was collected from a man aged 30-40 years in good health. V is TRBV9 and J is TRBJ2-1; 13 positions agree with TRBD2. The CDR3: CASSAGLAGVYEQFF. CDR3 sequence (DNA): TGTGCCAGCAGCGCCGGACTAGCGGGGGTATATGAGCAGTTCTTC.